This T cell receptor beta chain was recovered during a study of cytomegalovirus exposure and HLA in healthy donors. Study-wide points: The authors enumerated 180 or so TCR beta chains as linked to cytomegalovirus. A later analysis linked a missense DCLRE1C variant to TCR beta V- and J-gene trimming. Presence/absence analysis assumed near-uniform sequencing depth across donors.

There are 16 residues in the CDR3. In germline, CDR1 is WNHNN, CDR2 SYGVQD (reference sequence). The trim removed 2 bases at V and 4 bases at J, leaving 10 bases unmatched. The study ran its PCR with 60 Vbeta and 13 Jbeta primers. Measured with immunoSEQ multiplex PCR; TCRdb has only the in-frame clones, and not every one. The table lists about 97,000 clones, approximately 80% of them singletons. Donors sampled were nominally healthy, though unrecorded immune exposures were likely. Note on this clone: As yet, its antigen is unknown.

The chain has TRBV10-1 and TRBJ1-2, with 7 bases that match TRBD1. The TCR originated in a male donor in good health and CMV-seropositive. The sample was PBMCs. The CDR3 protein is CASSEEKGALGYGYTF. CDR3 nucleotide sequence: TGCGCCAGCAGTGAGGAGAAGGGGGCGCTTGGCTATGGCTACACCTTC.